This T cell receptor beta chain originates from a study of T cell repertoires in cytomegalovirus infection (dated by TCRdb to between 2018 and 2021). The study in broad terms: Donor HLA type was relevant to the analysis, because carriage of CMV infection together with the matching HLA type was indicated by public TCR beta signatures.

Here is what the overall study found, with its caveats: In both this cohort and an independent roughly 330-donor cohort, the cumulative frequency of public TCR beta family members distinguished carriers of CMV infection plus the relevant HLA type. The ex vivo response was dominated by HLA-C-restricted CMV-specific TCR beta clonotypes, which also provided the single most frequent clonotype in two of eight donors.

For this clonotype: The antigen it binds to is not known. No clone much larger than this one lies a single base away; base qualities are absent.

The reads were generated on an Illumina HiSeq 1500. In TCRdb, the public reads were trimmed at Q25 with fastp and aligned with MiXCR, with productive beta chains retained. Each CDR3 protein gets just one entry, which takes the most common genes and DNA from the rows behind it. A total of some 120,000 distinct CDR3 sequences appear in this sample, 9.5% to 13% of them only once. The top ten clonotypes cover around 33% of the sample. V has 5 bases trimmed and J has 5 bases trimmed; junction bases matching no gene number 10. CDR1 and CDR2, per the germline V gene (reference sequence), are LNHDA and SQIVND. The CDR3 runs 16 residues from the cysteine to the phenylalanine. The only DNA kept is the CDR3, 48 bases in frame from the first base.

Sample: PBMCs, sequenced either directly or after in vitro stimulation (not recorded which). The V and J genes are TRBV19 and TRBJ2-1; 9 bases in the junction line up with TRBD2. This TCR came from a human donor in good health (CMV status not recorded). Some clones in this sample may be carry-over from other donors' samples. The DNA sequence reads TGTGCCAGTAGTCCCCTGACTAGCGGAGCCCACAATGAGCAGTTCTTC. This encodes CASSPLTSGAHNEQFF. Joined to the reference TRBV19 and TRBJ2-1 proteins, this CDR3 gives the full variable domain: DGGITQSPKYLFRKEGQNVTLSCEQNLNHDAMYWYRQDPGQGLRLIYYSQIVNDFQKGDIAEGYSVSREKKESFPLTVTSAQKNPTAFYLCASSPLTSGAHNEQFFGPGTRLTVL.